This T cell receptor (beta chain) stems from a study of neoadjuvant nivolumab and ipilimumab in lung cancer. Study summary: Nivolumab 3 mg/kg was given days 1, 15 and 29, plus ipilimumab 1 mg/kg day 1 in combination.

Overall study findings and caveats: Higher pretherapy blood TCR richness went with higher resected-tumor richness. Only a small number of samples underwent TCR sequencing. Resected tumors had greater TCR richness and clonality than uninvolved lung.

Clones were sequenced by immunoSEQ multiplex PCR, and TCRdb holds only the in-frame ones, with some missing. The sample includes roughly 28,000 clones, 83% seen only once; the top ten take 5.1%. CDR3 size: 13 residues. Trimming shortened V by 6 bases and J by 11 bases, and 19 bases separated the two germline ends. Germline assignment: CDR1 SGHTA and CDR2 FQGNSA. This clone was observed a handful of times. Its antigen is not known. The source is an adult with non-small cell lung cancer. Specimen: tumor tissue, collected after neoadjuvant nivolumab, alone or with ipilimumab, at or shortly before surgery. J is TRBJ1-1 and V is TRBV7-2; possibly TRBD1 for D (5 bases). CDR3 sequence (DNA): TGTGCCAGCAGGGGGACTCTTGATTCAGACGCTTTCTTT. Its translation: CASRGTLDSDAFF.